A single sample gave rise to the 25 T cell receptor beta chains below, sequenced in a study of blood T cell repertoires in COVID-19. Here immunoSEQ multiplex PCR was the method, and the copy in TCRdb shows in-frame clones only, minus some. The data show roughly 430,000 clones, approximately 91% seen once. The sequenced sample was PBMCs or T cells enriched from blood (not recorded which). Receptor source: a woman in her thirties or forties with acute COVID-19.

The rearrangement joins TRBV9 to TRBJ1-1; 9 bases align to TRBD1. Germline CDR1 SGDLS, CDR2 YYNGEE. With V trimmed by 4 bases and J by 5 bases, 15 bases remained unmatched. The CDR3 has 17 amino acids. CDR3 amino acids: CASSSTQDRGWGTEAFF. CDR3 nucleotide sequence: TGTGCCAGCAGCTCTACTCAGGACAGGGGATGGGGGACTGAAGCTTTCTTT.

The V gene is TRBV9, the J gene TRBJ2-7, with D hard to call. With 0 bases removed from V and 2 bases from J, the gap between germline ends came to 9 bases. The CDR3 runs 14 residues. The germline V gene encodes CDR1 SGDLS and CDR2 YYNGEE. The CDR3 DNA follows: TGTGCCAGCAGCGTAGACGCGAACCCCTACGAGCAGTACTTC. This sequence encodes CASSVDANPYEQYF.

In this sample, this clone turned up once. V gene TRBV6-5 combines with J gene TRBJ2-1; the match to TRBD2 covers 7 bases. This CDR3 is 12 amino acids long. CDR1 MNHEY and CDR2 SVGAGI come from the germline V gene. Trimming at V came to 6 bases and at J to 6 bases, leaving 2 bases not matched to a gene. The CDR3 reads CASRGGINEQFF. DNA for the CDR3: TGTGCCAGCAGGGGAGGGATCAATGAGCAGTTCTTC.

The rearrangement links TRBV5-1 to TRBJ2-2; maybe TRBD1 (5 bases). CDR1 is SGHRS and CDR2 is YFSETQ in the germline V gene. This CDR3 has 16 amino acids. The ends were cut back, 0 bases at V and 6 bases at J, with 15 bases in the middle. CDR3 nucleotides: TGCGCCAGCAGCTTGGTTTGGGGCAATGTCCCCGGGGAGCTGTTTTTT. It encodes CASSLVWGNVPGELFF.

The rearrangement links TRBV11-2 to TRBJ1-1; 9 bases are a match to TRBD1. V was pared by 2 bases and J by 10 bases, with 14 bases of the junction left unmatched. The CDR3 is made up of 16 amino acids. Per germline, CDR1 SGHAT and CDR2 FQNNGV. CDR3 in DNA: TGTGCCAGCAGCTTATCCCGGACTCCGGGACAGGGAATAGCTTTCTTT. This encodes CASSLSRTPGQGIAFF.

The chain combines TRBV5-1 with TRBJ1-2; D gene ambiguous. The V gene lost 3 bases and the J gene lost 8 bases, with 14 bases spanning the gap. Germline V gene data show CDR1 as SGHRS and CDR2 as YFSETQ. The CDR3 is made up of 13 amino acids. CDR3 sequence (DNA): TGCGCCAGCAGCTCCAGTTGGGGAGACGGCTACACCTTC. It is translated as CASSSSWGDGYTF.

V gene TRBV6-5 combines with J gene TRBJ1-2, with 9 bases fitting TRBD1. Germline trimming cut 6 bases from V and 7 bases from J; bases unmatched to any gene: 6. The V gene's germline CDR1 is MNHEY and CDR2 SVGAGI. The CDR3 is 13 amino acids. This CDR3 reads CASRLTGGSGYTF. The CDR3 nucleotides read TGTGCCAGCAGATTGACAGGGGGAAGTGGCTACACCTTC.

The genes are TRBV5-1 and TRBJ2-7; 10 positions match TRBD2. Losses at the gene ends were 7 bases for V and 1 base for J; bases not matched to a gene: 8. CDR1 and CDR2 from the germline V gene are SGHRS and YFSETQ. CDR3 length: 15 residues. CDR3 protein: CASRLSSGGSYEQYF. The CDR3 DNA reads TGCGCCAGCCGGTTGTCTAGCGGGGGATCCTACGAGCAGTACTTC.

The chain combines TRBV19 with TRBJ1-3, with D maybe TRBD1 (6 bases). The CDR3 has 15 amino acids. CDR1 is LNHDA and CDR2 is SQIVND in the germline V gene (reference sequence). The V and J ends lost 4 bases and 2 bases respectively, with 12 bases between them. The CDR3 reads CASSTLTGTGNTIYF. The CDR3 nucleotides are TGTGCCAGTAGTACCCTCACAGGGACTGGAAACACCATATATTTT.

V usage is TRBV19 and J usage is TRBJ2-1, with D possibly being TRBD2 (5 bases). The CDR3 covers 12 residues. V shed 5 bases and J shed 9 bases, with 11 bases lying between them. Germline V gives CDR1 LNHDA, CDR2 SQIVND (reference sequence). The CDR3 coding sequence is TGTGCCAGTAGTTTCGGACGGGGTGAGCAGTTCTTC. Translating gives CASSFGRGEQFF.

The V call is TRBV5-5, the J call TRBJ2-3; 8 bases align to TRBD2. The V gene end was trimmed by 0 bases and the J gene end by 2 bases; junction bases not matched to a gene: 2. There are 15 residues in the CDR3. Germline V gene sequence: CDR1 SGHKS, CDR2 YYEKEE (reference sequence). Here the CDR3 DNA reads TGTGCCAGCAGCTTGGTAGCGGGGTACACAGATACGCAGTATTTT. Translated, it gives CASSLVAGYTDTQYF.

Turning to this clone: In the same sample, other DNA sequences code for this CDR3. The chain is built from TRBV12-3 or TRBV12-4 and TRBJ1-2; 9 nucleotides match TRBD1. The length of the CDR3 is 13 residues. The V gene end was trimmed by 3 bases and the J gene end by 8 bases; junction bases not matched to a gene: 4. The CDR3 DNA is TGTGCCAGCAGTTTTGGACAGGGGAGCGGCTACACCTTC. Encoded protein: CASSFGQGSGYTF.

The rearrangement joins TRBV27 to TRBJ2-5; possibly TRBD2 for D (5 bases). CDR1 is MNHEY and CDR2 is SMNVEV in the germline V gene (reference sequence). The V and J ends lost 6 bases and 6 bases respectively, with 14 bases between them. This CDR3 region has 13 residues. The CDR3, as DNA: TGTGCCAGCAGCACCTCGAGGGTTCAGACCCAGTACTTC. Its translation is CASSTSRVQTQYF.

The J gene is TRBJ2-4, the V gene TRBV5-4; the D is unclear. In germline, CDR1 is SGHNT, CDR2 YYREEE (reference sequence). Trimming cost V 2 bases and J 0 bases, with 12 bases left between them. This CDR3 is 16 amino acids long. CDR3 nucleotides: TGTGCCAGCAGCTTCCGAGGCGTTCTAGCCAAAAACATTCAGTACTTC. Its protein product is CASSFRGVLAKNIQYF.

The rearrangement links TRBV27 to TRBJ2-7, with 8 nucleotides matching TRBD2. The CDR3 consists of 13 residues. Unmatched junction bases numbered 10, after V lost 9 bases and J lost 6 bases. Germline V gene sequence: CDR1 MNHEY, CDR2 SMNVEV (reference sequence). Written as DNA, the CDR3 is TGTGCCAGGCCAGGACTAGCTCCTCCCGAGCAGTACTTC. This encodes CARPGLAPPEQYF.

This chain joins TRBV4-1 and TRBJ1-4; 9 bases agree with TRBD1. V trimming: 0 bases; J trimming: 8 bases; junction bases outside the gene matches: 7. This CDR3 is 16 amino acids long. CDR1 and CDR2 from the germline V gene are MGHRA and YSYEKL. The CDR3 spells CASSQDPGQGKEKLFF. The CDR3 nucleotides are TGCGCCAGCAGCCAAGATCCGGGACAGGGAAAGGAAAAACTGTTTTTT.

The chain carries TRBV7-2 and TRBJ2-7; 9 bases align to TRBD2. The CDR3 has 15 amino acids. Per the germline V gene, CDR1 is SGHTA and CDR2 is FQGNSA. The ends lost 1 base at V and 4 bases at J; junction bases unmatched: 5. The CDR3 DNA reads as TGTGCCAGCAGCTTAGGTAGCGGGGGTGATTACGAGCAGTACTTC. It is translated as CASSLGSGGDYEQYF.

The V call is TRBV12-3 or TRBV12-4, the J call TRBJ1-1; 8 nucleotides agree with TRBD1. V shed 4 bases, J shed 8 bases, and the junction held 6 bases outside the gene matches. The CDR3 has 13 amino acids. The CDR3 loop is CASSSSGGREAFF. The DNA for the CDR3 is TGTGCCAGCAGTTCGTCAGGGGGCAGGGAAGCTTTCTTT.

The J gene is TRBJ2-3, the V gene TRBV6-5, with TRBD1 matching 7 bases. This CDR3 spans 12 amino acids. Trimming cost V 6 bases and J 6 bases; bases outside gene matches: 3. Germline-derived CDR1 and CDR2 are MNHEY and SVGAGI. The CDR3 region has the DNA TGTGCCAGCAGGAGGGACAGCGATACGCAGTATTTT. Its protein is CASRRDSDTQYF.

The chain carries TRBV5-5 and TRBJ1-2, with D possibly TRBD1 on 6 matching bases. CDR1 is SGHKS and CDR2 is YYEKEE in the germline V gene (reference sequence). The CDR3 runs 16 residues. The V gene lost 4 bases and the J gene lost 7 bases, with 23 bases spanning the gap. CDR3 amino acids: CASSLWTATGWGGYTF. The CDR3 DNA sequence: TGTGCCAGCAGCCTGTGGACAGCCACGGGGTGGGGTGGCTACACCTTC.

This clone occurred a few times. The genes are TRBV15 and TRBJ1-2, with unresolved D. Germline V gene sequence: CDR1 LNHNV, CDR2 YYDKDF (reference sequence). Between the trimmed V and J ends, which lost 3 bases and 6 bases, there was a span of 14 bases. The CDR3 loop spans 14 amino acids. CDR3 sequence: CATSSRRRVDGYTF. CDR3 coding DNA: TGTGCCACCAGCAGCCGCCGGAGGGTGGATGGCTACACCTTC.

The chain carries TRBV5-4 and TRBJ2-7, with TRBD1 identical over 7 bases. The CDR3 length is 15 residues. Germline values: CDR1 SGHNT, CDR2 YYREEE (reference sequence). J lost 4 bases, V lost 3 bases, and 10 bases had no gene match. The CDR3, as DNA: TGTGCCAGCAGCTCGGCCCGGGACAGAAGTTACGAGCAGTACTTC. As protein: CASSSARDRSYEQYF.

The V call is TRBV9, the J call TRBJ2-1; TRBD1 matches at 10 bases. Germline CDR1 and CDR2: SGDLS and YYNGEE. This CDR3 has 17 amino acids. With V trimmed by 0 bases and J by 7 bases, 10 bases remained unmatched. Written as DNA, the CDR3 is TGTGCCAGCAGCGTAGCCCCTCCGGGACAGGGGTTTAATGAGCAGTTCTTC. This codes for CASSVAPPGQGFNEQFF.

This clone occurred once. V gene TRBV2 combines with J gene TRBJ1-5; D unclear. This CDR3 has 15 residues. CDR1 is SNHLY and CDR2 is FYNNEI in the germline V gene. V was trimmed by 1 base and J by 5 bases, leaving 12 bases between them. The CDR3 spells CASSEERGNHQPQHF. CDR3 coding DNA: TGTGCCAGCAGTGAAGAACGAGGGAACCATCAGCCCCAGCATTTT.

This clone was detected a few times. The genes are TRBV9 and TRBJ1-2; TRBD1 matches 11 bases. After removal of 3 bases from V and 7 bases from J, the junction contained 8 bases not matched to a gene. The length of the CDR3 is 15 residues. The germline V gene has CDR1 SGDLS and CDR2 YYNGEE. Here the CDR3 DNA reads TGTGCCAGCAGCGCTGGGGGACAGGGGGTTGGTGGCTACACCTTC. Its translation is CASSAGGQGVGGYTF.